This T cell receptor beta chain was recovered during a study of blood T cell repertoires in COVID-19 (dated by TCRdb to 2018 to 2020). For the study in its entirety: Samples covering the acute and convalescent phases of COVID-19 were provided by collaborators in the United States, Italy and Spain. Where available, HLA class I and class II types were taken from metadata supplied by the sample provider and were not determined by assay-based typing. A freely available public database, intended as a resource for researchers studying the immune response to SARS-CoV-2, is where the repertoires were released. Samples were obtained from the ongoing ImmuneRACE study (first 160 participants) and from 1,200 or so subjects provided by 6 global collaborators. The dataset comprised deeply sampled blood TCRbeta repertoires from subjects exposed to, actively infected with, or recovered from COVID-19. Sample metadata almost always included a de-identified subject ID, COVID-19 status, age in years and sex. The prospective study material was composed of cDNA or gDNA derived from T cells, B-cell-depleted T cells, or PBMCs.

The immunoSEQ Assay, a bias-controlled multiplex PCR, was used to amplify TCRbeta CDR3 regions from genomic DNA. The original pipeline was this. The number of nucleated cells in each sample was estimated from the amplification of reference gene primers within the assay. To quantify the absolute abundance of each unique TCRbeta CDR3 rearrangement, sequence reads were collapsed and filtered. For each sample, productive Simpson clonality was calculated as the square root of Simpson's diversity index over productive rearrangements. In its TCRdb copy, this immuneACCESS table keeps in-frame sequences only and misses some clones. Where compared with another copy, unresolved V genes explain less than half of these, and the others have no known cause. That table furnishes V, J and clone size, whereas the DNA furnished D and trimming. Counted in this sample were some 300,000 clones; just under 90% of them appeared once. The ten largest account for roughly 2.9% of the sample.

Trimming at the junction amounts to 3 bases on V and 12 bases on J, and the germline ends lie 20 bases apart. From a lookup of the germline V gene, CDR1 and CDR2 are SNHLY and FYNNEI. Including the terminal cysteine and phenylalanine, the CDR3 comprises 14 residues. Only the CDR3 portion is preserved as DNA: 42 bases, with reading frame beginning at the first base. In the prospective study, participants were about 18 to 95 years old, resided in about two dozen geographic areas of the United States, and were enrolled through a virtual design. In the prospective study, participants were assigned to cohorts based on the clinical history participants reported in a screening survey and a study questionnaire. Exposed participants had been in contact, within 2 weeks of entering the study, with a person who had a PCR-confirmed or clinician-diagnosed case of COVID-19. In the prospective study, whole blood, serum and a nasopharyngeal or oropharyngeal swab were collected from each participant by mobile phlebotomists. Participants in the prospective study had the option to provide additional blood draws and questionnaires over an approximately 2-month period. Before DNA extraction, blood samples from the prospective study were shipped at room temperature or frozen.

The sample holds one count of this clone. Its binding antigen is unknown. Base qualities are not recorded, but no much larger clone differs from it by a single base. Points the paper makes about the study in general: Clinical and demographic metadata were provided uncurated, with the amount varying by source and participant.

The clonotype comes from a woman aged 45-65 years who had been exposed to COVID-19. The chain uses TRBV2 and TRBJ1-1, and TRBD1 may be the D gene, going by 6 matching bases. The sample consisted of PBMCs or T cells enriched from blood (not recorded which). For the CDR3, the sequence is CASSDPEQGKRTFF. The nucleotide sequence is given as TGTGCCAGCAGTGACCCTGAACAGGGTAAGAGAACTTTCTTT.